This T cell receptor beta chain was captured by sequencing in a study of T cells expressing NK-cell markers. The wider study: The authors derived TCR beta repertoires from sorted CD3+CD56+NKG2C+, CD3+CD56+NKG2C- and CD3+CD56-NKG2C+ T cells. One of the eight sequenced donors was seronegative, whereas the other seven were HCMV-seropositive.

The germline CDR1 and CDR2 sequences are SGHRS and YFSETQ. The CDR3 runs to 14 residues. TCRdb re-called the 5' RACE reads, yielding one record per CDR3 amino acid sequence without DNA. Its table records about 400,000 distinct CDR3 sequences. Overall study findings and caveats: Dominant NKG2C+ clonotypes in six donors made up about 1.0-7.0% of CD8+ T cells. The same clonotypes also predominated in the CD3+CD56-NKG2C+ fraction of a few donors.

With regard to this clonotype: Its antigen is still unknown.

The source material was blood T cells: a sorted CD56 or NKG2C T cell subset, CD4+ or CD8+ T cells, or bulk PBMC T cells (not recorded which). The rearrangement uses TRBV5-1 and TRBJ2-5; TCRdb picks TRBD2, but there is no DNA to check that call. The clonotype was recovered from a woman in her forties or fifties in good health. CDR3 sequence: CASSLAGSGETQYF.